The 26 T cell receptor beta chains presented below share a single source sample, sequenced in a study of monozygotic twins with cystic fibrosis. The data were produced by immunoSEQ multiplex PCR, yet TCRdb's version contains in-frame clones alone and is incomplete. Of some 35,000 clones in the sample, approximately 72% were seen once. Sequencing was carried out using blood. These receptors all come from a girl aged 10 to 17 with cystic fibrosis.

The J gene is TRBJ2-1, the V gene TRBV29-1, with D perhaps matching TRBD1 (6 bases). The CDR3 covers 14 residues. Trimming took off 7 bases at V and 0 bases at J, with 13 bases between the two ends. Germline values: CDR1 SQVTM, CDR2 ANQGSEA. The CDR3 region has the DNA TGCAGCGCCCGACAGGATAGCTCCTACAATGAGCAGTTCTTC. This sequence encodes CSARQDSSYNEQFF.

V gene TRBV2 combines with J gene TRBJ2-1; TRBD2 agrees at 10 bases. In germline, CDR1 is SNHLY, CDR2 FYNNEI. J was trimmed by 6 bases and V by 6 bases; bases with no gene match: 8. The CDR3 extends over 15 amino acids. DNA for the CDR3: TGTGCCAGCAGATTCAGCGGGAGGGAAGGCAATGAGCAGTTCTTC. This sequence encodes CASRFSGREGNEQFF.

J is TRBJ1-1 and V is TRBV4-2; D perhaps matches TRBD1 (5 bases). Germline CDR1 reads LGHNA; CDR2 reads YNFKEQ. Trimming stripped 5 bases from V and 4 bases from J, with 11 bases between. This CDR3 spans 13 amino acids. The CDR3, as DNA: TGTGCCAGCAGCGAACCGGGGGGCACTGAAGCTTTCTTT. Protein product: CASSEPGGTEAFF.

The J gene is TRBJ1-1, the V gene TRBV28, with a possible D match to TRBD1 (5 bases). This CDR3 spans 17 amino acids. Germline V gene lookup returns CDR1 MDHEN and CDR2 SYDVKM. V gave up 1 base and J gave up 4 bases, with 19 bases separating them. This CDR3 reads CASSLYSEGLHSTEAFF. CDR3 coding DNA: TGTGCCAGCAGTTTATATTCAGAGGGACTACACTCCACTGAAGCTTTCTTT. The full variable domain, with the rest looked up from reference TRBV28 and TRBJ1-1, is DVKVTQSSRYLVKRTGEKVFLECVQDMDHENMFWYRQDPGLGLRLIYFSYDVKMKEKGDIPEGYSVSREKKERFSLILESASTNQTSMYLCASSLYSEGLHSTEAFFGQGTRLTVV.

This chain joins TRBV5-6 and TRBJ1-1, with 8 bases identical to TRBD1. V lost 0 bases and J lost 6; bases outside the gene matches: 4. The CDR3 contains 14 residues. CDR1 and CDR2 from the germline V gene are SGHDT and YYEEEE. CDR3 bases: TGTGCCAGCAGCTTGGGACAGGGGAGGGCTGAAGCTTTCTTT. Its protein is CASSLGQGRAEAFF.

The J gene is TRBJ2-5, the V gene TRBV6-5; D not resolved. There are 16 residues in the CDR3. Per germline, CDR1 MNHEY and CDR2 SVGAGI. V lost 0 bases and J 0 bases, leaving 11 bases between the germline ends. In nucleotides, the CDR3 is TGTGCCAGCAGTTACTCGGCAAAGCTGTACCAAGAGACCCAGTACTTC. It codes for CASSYSAKLYQETQYF.

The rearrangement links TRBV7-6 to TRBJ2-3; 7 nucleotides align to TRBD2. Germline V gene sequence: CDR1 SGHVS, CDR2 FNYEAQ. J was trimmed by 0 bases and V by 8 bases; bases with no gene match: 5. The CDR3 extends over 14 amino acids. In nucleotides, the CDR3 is TGTGCCAGCGGCGCGGGAGTCAGCACAGATACGCAGTATTTT. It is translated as CASGAGVSTDTQYF.

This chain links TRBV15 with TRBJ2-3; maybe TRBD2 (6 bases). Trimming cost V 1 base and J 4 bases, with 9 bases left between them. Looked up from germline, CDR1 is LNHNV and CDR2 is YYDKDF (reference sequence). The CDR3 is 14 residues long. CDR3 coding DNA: TGTGCCACCAGCAGAGGGGACTCCTCAGATACGCAGTATTTT. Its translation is CATSRGDSSDTQYF.

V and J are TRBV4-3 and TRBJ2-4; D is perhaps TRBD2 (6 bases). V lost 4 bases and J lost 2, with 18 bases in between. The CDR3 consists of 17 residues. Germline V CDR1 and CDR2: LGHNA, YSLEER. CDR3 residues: CASSPWGLLLPKNIQYF. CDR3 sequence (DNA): TGCGCCAGCAGCCCGTGGGGACTCCTGCTGCCCAAAAACATTCAGTACTTC.

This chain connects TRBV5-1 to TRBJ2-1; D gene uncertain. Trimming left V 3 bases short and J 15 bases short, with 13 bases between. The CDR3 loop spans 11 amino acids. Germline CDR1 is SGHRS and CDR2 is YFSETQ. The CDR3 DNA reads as TGCGCCAGCAGCTGGGATAGATTGCGGTTCTTC. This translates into CASSWDRLRFF. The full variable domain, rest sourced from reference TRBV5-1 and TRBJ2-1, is KAGVTQTPRYLIKTRGQQVTLSCSPISGHRSVSWYQQTPGQGLQFLFEYFSETQRNKGNFPGRFSGRQFSNSRSEMNVSTLELGDSALYLCASSWDRLRFFGPGTRLTVL.

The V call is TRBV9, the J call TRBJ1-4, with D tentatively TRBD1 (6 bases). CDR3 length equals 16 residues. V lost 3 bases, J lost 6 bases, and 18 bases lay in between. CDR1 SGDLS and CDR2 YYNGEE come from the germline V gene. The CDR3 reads CASSAQQGSNDEKLFF. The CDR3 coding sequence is TGTGCCAGCAGCGCTCAACAGGGTAGTAACGATGAAAAACTGTTTTTT.

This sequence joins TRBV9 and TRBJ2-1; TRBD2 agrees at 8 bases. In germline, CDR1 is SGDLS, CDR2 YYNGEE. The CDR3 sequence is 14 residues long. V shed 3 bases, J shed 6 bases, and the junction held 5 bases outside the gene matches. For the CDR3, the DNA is TGTGCCAGCAGCGGCGGACTAGCACCCAATGAGCAGTTCTTC. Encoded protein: CASSGGLAPNEQFF.

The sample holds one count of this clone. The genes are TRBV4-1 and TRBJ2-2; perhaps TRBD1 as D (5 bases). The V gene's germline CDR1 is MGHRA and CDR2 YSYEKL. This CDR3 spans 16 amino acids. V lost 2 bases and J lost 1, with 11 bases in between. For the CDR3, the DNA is TGCGCCAGCAGCCAACAGGGATATAAGAACACCGGGGAGCTGTTTTTT. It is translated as CASSQQGYKNTGELFF.

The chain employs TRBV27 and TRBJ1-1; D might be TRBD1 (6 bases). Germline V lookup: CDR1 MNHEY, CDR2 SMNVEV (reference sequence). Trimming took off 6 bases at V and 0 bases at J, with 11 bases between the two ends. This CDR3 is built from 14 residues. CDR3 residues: CASSQTGMNTEAFF. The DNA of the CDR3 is TGTGCCAGCAGCCAGACAGGAATGAACACTGAAGCTTTCTTT.

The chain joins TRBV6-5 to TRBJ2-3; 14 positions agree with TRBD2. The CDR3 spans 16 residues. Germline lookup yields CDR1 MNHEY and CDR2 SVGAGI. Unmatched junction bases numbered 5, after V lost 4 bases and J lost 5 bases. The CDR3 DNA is TGTGCCAGCAGTTCGGGACTAGCGGGAGCAGGAGATACGCAGTATTTT. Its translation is CASSSGLAGAGDTQYF.

CDR3 loop: CASSLRWQLHPYGYTF. CDR3 DNA sequence: TGTGCCAGCAGCCTTAGATGGCAACTTCATCCCTATGGCTACACCTTC. The genes are TRBV27 and TRBJ1-2; D is uncertain. Looked up from germline, CDR1 is MNHEY and CDR2 is SMNVEV (reference sequence). With 6 bases removed from V and 4 bases from J, the gap between germline ends came to 21 bases. This CDR3 spans 16 amino acids.

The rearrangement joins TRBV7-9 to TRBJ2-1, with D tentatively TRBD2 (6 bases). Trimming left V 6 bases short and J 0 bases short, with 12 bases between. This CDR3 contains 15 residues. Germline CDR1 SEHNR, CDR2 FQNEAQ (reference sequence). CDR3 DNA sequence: TGTGCCAGCAGTAGCGGTCTGAGCTCCTACAATGAGCAGTTCTTC. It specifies CASSSGLSSYNEQFF.

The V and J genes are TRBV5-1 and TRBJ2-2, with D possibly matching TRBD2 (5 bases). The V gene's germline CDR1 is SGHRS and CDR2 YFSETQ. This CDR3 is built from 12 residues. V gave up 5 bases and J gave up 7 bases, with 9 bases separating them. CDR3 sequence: CASSLRGGELFF. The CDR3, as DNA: TGCGCCAGCAGTTTACGGGGCGGGGAGCTGTTTTTT.

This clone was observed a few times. The CDR3 DNA follows: TGTGCCAGCAGTGGTCAAAAGATTGCGCATGGCTACACCTTC. Its translation is CASSGQKIAHGYTF. V is TRBV2 and J is TRBJ1-2, with D uncertain. The CDR3 consists of 14 residues. Germline CDR1 SNHLY, CDR2 FYNNEI. V lost 4 bases and J lost 6, with 15 bases in between.

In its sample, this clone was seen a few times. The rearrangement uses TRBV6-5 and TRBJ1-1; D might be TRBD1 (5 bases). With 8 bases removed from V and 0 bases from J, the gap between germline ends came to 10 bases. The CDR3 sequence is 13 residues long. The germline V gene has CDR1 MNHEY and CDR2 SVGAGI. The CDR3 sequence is CASGRGMNTEAFF. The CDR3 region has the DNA TGTGCCAGCGGTAGGGGAATGAACACTGAAGCTTTCTTT.

CDR3 coding DNA: TGCGCCAGCAGCTTGGGCGGGGTTCCTGGGGCCAACGTCCTGACTTTC. It specifies CASSLGGVPGANVLTF. The rearrangement uses TRBV5-1 and TRBJ2-6, with a weak D call TRBD2 (6 bases). The germline V and J ends were trimmed by 0 bases and 2 bases, with 9 bases remaining between them. This CDR3 contains 16 residues. The germline V gene encodes CDR1 SGHRS and CDR2 YFSETQ.

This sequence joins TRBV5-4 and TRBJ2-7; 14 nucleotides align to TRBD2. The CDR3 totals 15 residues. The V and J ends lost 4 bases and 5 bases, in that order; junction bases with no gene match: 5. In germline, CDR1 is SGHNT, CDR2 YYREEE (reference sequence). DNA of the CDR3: TGTGCCAGCAGCAAGGGACTAGCGGGAGTCGACGAGCAGTACTTC. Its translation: CASSKGLAGVDEQYF.

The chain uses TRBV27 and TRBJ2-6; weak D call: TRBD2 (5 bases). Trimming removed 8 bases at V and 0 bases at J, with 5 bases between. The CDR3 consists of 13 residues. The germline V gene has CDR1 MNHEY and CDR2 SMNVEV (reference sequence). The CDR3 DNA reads TGTGCCAGCCGGGACTCTGGGGCCAACGTCCTGACTTTC. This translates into CASRDSGANVLTF.

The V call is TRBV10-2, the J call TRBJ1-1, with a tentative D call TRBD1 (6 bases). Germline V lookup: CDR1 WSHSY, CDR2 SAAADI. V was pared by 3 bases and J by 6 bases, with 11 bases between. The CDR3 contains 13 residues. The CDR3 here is CASSDTGPPEAFF. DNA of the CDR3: TGCGCCAGCAGTGACACAGGGCCCCCTGAAGCTTTCTTT.

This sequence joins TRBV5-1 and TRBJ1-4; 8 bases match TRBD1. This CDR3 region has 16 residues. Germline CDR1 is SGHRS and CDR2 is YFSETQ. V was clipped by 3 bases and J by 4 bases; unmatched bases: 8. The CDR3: CASSSLDRDLNEKLFF. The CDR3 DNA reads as TGCGCCAGCAGCTCCTTGGACAGGGATCTTAATGAAAAACTGTTTTTT. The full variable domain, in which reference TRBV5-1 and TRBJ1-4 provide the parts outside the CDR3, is KAGVTQTPRYLIKTRGQQVTLSCSPISGHRSVSWYQQTPGQGLQFLFEYFSETQRNKGNFPGRFSGRQFSNSRSEMNVSTLELGDSALYLCASSSLDRDLNEKLFFGSGTQLSVL.

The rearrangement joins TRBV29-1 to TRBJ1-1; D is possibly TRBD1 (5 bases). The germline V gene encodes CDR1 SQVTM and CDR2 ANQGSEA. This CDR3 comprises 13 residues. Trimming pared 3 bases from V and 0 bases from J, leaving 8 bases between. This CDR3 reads CSVEGLMNTEAFF. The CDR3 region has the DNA TGCAGCGTTGAGGGACTCATGAACACTGAAGCTTTCTTT.